Listed below are T cell receptor beta chains from one sample, sequenced in a study of control samples from healthy donors and cancer patients. TCRdb keeps only in-frame clones here, not all; method: immunoSEQ multiplex PCR. The sample holds 150,000 to 190,000 clones, over 90% seen once. The sample consisted of blood. Receptor source: a man over 45 in good health. The CDR3 runs from the conserved cysteine through the conserved F or W. D genes are given only for firm matches. Not all rows give a size; the values are once, few, many and, for expanded clones, a class.

cdr3_length	v_call	j_call	d_call	clone_size	cdr3_nt	cdr3_aa
11	TRBV11-2	TRBJ2-1	-	-	TGTGCCAGCAGCTTCGGGGTGGAGCAGTTCTTC	CASSFGVEQFF
14	TRBV9	TRBJ2-3	TRBD2	-	TGTGCCAGCAGGGGACTACTTAGGCCAGATACGCAGTATTTT	CASRGLLRPDTQYF
16	TRBV2	TRBJ2-1	TRBD2	-	TGTGCCAGCAGACCAACCGGACTAGTCAGCTACAATGAGCAGTTCTTC	CASRPTGLVSYNEQFF
14	TRBV25-1	TRBJ2-2	-	once	TGTGCCAGCTCCGGCCGAGAGTACACCGGGGAGCTGTTTTTT	CASSGREYTGELFF
15	TRBV6-5	TRBJ1-2	-	-	TGTGCCAGCAGTTACGGGGCGGGAGCTAACTATGGCTACACCTTC	CASSYGAGANYGYTF
14	TRBV9	TRBJ2-1	-	-	TGTGCCAGCAGCGTAGCTCTCCCAGCTGGCGAGCAGTTCTTC	CASSVALPAGEQFF
13	TRBV3-1/TRBV3-2	TRBJ2-3	TRBD2	-	TGTGCCAGCGGAATAGCGGGGGCAGATACGCAGTATTTT	CASGIAGADTQYF
19	TRBV3-1/TRBV3-2	TRBJ2-6	TRBD2	-	TGTGCCAGCAGCCTGGCCGGAGCTAGCGGGATCTCTGGGGCCAACGTCCTGACTTTC	CASSLAGASGISGANVLTF
16	TRBV10-3	TRBJ2-1	TRBD2	-	TGTGCCATCAGGGCGGGAGGGCCATCTGGGGGCAATGAGCAGTTCTTC	CAIRAGGPSGGNEQFF
12	TRBV27	TRBJ2-5	-	-	TGTGCCAGTGGGACCCAGATGGAGACCCAGTACTTC	CASGTQMETQYF
15	TRBV9	TRBJ1-2	-	-	TGTGCCAGCAGCGTAGCATATCGCAGCCTCTATGGCTACACCTTC	CASSVAYRSLYGYTF
12	TRBV19	TRBJ1-2	-	-	TGTGCCAGTAGAGGAGGGGAGGGTGGCTACACCTTC	CASRGGEGGYTF
11	TRBV3-1/TRBV3-2	TRBJ2-7	-	-	TGTGCCAGCAGCCAAGGCTACGAGCAGTACTTC	CASSQGYEQYF
15	TRBV19	TRBJ1-5	TRBD1	-	TGTGCCAGTAGTAAGTCCGGACAGGTCAATCAGCCCCAGCATTTT	CASSKSGQVNQPQHF
14	TRBV28	TRBJ2-7	TRBD1	-	TGTGCCAGCAGGATAACGACAGGGGGCTACGAGCAGTACTTC	CASRITTGGYEQYF
14	TRBV29-1	TRBJ1-1	-	-	TGCAGCGTTGAAGATCTAGGGGGGGGTACTGAAGCTTTCTTT	CSVEDLGGGTEAFF
16	TRBV14	TRBJ1-2	TRBD1	-	TGTGCCAGCAGCCAAGCCGGGACAGGCACTCTCTATGACTACACCTTC	CASSQAGTGTLYDYTF
14	TRBV30	TRBJ1-4	-	-	TGTGCCTGGAGTGTAGAGGCCCTCGGGGAAAAACTGTTTTTT	CAWSVEALGEKLFF
15	TRBV7-2	TRBJ1-5	-	-	TGTGCCAGCAGCCCGGGGGGGGTGAGCAATCAGCCCCAGCATTTT	CASSPGGVSNQPQHF
17	TRBV5-1	TRBJ2-1	TRBD2	-	TGCGCCAGCAGCTTGGGATCGACTAGCGGGAGATTGGCTGAGCAGTTCTTC	CASSLGSTSGRLAEQFF
15	TRBV28	TRBJ2-4	TRBD1	-	TGTGCCAGCAGAACAGGGGGCGCGGGCAAAAACATTCAGTACTTC	CASRTGGAGKNIQYF
14	TRBV19	TRBJ2-1	-	-	TGTGCCAGTAGTATCTATCACAGGACCAATGAGCAGTTCTTC	CASSIYHRTNEQFF
14	TRBV3-1/TRBV3-2	TRBJ2-6	-	-	TGTGCCAGCAGCCATTCCTCTGGGGCCAACGTCCTGACTTTC	CASSHSSGANVLTF
16	TRBV5-4	TRBJ2-3	-	-	TGTGCCAGCAGCTTGGCTCAACGGTCGGACACAGATACGCAGTATTTT	CASSLAQRSDTDTQYF
15	TRBV5-1	TRBJ2-5	TRBD1	-	TGCGCCAGCAGCCGATGGACAGGGGGCGCGAAGACCCAGTACTTC	CASSRWTGGAKTQYF
16	TRBV28	TRBJ2-2	-	-	TGTGCCAGCAGTTTATGGAGGACTACCGGACCCGGGGAGCTGTTTTTT	CASSLWRTTGPGELFF
16	TRBV9	TRBJ2-5	TRBD2	-	TGTGCCAGCAGCGTGACTAGCGGGAGAATGTGGGAGACCCAGTACTTC	CASSVTSGRMWETQYF
13	TRBV18	TRBJ2-5	-	-	TGTGCCAGCTCACCAGGGGCCGCGGAGACCCAGTACTTC	CASSPGAAETQYF
15	TRBV6-5	TRBJ1-1	-	-	TGTGCCAGCATCGGGAGGGTAGACCGGGGGACTGAAGCTTTCTTT	CASIGRVDRGTEAFF
14	TRBV15	TRBJ2-5	TRBD1	-	TGTGCCACCAGCAGGGACAGGGACCAAGAGACCCAGTACTTC	CATSRDRDQETQYF
14	TRBV28	TRBJ2-7	-	once	TGTGCCAGCAGTTTACAGGGCAACCTGTACGAGCAGTACTTC	CASSLQGNLYEQYF
12	TRBV28	TRBJ1-5	-	-	TGTGCCAGCGCCCCCGGGTTTCGGCCCCAGCATTTT	CASAPGFRPQHF
15	TRBV6-4	TRBJ2-1	-	-	TGTGCCAGCAGTGAAGGGACGAGCTCCTACAATGAGCAGTTCTTC	CASSEGTSSYNEQFF
16	TRBV5-4	TRBJ2-1	TRBD1	once	TGTGCCAGCAGCTCCGGACAGGGAAGCCCCTACAATGAGCAGTTCTTC	CASSSGQGSPYNEQFF
16	TRBV19	TRBJ1-3	-	-	TGTGCCAGTAGTATGGCCTCGGCCAGGTCTGGAAACACCATATATTTT	CASSMASARSGNTIYF
13	TRBV27	TRBJ1-1	TRBD1	-	TGTGCCAGCAGAACAGGGGGCCGGTTTGAAGCTTTCTTT	CASRTGGRFEAFF